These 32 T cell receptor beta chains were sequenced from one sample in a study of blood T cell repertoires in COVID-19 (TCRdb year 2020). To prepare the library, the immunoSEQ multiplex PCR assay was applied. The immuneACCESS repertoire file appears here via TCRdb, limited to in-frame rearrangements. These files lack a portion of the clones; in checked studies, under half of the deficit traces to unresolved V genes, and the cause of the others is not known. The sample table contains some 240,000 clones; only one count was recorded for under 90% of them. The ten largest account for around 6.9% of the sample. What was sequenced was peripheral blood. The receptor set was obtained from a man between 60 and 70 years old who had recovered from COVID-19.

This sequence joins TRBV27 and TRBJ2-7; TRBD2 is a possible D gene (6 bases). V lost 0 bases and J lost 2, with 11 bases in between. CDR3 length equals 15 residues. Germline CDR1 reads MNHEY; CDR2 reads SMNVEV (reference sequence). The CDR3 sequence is CASSLSSGATYEQYF. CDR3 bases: TGTGCCAGCAGTTTATCTAGCGGAGCCACCTACGAGCAGTACTTC.

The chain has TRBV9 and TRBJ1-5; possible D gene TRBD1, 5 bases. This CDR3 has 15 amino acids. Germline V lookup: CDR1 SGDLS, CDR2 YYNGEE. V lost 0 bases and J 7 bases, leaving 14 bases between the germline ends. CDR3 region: CASSVGGQGTQPQHF. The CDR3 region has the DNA TGTGCCAGCAGCGTAGGGGGCCAGGGTACGCAGCCCCAGCATTTT.

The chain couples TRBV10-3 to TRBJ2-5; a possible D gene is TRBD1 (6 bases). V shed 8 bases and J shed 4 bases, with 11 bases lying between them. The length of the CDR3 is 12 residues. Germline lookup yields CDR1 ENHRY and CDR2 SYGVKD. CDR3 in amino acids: CAISPQGETQYF. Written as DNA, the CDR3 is TGTGCCATCTCACCACAGGGAGAGACCCAGTACTTC.

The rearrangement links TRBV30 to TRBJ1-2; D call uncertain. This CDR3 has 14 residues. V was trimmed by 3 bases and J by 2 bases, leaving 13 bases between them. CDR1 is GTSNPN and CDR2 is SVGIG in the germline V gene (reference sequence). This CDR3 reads CAWSSRTVNYGYTF. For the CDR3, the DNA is TGTGCCTGGAGCTCCCGAACGGTAAACTATGGCTACACCTTC.

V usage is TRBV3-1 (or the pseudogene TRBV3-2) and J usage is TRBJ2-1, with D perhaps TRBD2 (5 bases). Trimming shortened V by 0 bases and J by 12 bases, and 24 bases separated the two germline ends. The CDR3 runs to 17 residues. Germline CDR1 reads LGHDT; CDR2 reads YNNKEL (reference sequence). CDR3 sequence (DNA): TGTGCCAGCAGCCAAGAAGCCCAGCGGTCGTCTACAATGAGGCAGTTCTTC. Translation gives CASSQEAQRSSTMRQFF.

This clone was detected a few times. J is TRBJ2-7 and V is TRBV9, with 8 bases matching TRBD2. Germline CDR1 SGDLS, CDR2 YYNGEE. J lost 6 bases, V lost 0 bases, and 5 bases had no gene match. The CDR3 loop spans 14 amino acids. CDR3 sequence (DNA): TGTGCCAGCAGCGTAGAGGCCGGGACTAGCGAGCAGTACTTC. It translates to CASSVEAGTSEQYF.

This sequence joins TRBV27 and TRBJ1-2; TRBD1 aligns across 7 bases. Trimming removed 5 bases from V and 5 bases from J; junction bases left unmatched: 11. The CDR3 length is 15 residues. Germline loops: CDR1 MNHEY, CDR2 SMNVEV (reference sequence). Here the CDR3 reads CASSQDRRSGYGYTF. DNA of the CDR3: TGTGCCAGCAGTCAGGACAGGCGCTCGGGATATGGCTACACCTTC.

The CDR3 DNA reads as TGTGCCAGCTCACCAGCGGGAGCGGCGCTCAATGAGCAGTTCTTC. Translating gives CASSPAGAALNEQFF. The J gene is TRBJ2-1, the V gene TRBV18; TRBD2 aligns across 7 bases. Germline V CDR1 and CDR2: KGHSH, LQKENI. This CDR3 has 15 residues. The J segment lost 6 bases and the V segment lost 2 bases, leaving 7 bases of the junction unmatched.

CDR3 in amino acids: CASSGMGLAGDNEQYF. The CDR3 DNA sequence: TGTGCCAGTAGTGGAATGGGACTAGCGGGAGACAATGAGCAGTACTTC. This chain uses TRBV19 with TRBJ2-7, with 14 bases fitting TRBD2. V dropped 5 bases and J dropped 7; count of bases not matched to a gene: 10. CDR3 length equals 16 residues. Per the germline V gene, CDR1 is LNHDA and CDR2 is SQIVND (reference sequence).

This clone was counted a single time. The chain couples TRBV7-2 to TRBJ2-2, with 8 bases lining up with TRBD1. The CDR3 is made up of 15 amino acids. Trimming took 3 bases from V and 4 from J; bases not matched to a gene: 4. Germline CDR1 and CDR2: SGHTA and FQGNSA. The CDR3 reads CASSFTGGGTGELFF. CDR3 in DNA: TGTGCCAGCAGCTTTACAGGGGGAGGCACCGGGGAGCTGTTTTTT.

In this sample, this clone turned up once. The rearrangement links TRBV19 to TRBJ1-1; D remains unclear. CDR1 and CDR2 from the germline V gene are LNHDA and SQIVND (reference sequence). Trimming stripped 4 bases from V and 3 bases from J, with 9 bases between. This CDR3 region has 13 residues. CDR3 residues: CASSTVQYTEAFF. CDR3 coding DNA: TGTGCCAGTAGTACAGTCCAGTACACTGAAGCTTTCTTT.

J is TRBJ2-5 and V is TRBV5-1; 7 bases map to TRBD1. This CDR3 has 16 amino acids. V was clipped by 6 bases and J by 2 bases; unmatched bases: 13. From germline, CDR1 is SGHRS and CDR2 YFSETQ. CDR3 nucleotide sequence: TGCGCCAGCAACCTGGGGCCAGGGGGTTTACAAGAGACCCAGTACTTC. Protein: CASNLGPGGLQETQYF.

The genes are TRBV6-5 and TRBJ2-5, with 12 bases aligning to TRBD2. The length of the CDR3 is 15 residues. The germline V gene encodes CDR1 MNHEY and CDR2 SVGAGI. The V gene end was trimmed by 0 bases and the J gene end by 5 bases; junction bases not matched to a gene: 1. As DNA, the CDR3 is TGTGCCAGCAGTTACTCGACTAGCGGGAGTGAGACCCAGTACTTC. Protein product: CASSYSTSGSETQYF.

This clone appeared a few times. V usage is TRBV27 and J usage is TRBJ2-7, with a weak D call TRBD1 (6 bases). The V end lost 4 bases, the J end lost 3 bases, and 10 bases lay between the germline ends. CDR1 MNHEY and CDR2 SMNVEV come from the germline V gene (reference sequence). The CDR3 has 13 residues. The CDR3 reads CASSSATGYEQYF. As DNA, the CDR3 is TGTGCCAGCAGTTCTGCGACAGGCTACGAGCAGTACTTC.

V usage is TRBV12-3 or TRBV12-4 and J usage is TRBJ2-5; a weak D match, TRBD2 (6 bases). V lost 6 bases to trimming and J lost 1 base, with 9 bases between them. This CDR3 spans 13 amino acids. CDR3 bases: TGTGCCAGCAGACGGGACTTCCAAGAGACCCAGTACTTC. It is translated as CASRRDFQETQYF.

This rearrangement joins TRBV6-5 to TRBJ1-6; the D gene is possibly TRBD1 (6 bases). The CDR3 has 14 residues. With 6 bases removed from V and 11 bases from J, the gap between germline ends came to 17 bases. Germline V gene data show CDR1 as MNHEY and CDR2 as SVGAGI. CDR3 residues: CASRPGTRATPLHF. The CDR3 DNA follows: TGTGCCAGCAGACCCGGGACAAGGGCGACACCCCTCCACTTT.

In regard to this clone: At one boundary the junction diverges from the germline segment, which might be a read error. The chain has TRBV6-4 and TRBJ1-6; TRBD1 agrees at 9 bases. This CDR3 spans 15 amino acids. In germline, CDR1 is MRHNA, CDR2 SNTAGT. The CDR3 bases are TGTGCCAGCAGTTACTCGGACAGGGGCCCTTCACCCCTCCACTTT. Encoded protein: CASSYSDRGPSPLHF.

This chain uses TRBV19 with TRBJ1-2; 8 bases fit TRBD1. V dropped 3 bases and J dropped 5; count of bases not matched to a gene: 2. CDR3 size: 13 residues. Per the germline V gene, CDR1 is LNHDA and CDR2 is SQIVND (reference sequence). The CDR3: CASSMTGEYGYTF. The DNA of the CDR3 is TGTGCCAGTAGTATGACAGGGGAGTATGGCTACACCTTC.

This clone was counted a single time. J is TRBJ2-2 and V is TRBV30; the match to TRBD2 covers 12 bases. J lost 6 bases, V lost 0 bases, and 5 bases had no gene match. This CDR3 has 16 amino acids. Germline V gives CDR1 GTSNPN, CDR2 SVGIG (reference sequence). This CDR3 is CAWSVRLAGGPGELFF. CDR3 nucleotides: TGTGCCTGGAGTGTGCGTCTAGCGGGAGGGCCCGGGGAGCTGTTTTTT.

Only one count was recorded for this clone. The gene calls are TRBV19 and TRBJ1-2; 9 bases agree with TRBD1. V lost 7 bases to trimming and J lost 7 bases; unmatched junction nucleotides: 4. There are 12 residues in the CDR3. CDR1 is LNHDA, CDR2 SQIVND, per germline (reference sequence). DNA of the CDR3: TGTGCCAGTAACCGGGACAGGGCTGGCTACACCTTC. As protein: CASNRDRAGYTF.

CDR3 protein: CASSYYRASGNTIYF. DNA for the CDR3: TGTGCCAGCAGCTACTACAGGGCTTCTGGAAACACCATATATTTT. V and J are TRBV2 and TRBJ1-3, with D perhaps TRBD1 (6 bases). The CDR3 runs to 15 residues. V gave up 6 bases and J gave up 1 base, with 13 bases separating them. The germline V gene has CDR1 SNHLY and CDR2 FYNNEI.

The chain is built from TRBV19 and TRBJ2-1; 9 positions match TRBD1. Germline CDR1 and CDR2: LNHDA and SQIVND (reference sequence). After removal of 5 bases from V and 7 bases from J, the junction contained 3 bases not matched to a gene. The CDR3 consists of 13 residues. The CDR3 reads CASSADRGNEQFF. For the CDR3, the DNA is TGTGCCAGTAGTGCGGACAGGGGAAATGAGCAGTTCTTC.

Here the CDR3 DNA reads TGTGCCAGCTCATACCGGGACAGAGAGACCCAGTACTTC. Its protein product is CASSYRDRETQYF. This chain joins TRBV18 and TRBJ2-5; TRBD1 aligns across 7 bases. Germline trimming cut 5 bases from V and 4 bases from J; bases unmatched to any gene: 4. CDR3 length equals 13 residues. The germline V gene encodes CDR1 KGHSH and CDR2 LQKENI. Full variable domain (missing parts from reference TRBV18 and TRBJ2-5): NAGVMQNPRHLVRRRGQEARLRCSPMKGHSHVYWYRQLPEEGLKFMVYLQKENIIDESGMPKERFSAEFPKEGPSILRIQQVVRGDSAAYFCASSYRDRETQYFGPGTRLLVL.

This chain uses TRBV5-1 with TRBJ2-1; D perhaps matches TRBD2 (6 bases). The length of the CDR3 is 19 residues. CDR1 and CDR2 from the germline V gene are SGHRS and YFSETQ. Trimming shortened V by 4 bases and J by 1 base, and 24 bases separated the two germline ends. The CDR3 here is CASSVPGLESGVSYNEQFF. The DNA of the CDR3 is TGCGCCAGCAGCGTCCCGGGACTGGAGAGTGGGGTATCCTACAATGAGCAGTTCTTC.

The chain's CDR3 is CASSLVLTGGNSPLHF. CDR3 coding DNA: TGTGCCAGCAGCCTTGTGCTGACAGGGGGGAATTCACCCCTCCACTTT. The V and J genes are TRBV3-1 (or the pseudogene TRBV3-2) and TRBJ1-6, with 9 positions matching TRBD1. After removal of 4 bases from V and 7 bases from J, the junction contained 8 bases not matched to a gene. The CDR3 sequence is 16 residues long. Looked up from germline, CDR1 is LGHDT and CDR2 is YNNKEL (reference sequence).

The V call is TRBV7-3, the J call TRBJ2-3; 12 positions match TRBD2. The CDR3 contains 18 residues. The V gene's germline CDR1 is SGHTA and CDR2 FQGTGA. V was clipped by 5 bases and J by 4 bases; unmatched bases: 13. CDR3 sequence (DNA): TGTGCCAGCAGCACGGGACTAGCGGGCCCCGGAGGCGCAGATACGCAGTATTTT. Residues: CASSTGLAGPGGADTQYF. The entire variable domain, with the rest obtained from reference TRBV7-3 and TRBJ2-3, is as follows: GAGVSQTPSNKVTEKGKYVELRCDPISGHTALYWYRQSLGQGPEFLIYFQGTGAADDSGLPNDRFFAVRPEGSVSTLKIQRTERGDSAVYLCASSTGLAGPGGADTQYFGPGTRLTVL.

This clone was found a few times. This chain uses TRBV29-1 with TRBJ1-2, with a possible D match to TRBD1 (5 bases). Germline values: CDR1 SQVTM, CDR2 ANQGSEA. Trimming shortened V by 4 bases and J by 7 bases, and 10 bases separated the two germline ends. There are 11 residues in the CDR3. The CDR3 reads CSVGSGGGYTF. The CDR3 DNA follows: TGCAGCGTTGGGAGCGGGGGTGGCTACACCTTC.

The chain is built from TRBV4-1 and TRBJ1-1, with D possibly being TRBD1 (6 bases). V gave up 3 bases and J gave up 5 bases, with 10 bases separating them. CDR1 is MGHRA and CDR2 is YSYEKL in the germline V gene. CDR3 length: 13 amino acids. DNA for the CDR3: TGCGCCAGCAGCCAGCGGGGGCGGACTGAAGCTTTCTTT. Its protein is CASSQRGRTEAFF.

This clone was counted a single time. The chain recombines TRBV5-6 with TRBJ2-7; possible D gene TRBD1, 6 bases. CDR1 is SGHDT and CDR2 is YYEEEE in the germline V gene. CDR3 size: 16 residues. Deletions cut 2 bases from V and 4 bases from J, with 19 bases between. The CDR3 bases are TGTGCCAGCAGCTTTCTCCACGGACAGCGTAATTACGAGCAGTACTTC. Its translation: CASSFLHGQRNYEQYF.

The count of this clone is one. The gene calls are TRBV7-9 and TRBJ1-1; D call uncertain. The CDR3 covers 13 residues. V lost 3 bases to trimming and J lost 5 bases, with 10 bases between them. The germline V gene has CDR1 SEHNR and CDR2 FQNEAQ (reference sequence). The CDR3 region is CASSFGPLTEAFF. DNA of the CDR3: TGTGCCAGCAGCTTTGGGCCTTTAACTGAAGCTTTCTTT.

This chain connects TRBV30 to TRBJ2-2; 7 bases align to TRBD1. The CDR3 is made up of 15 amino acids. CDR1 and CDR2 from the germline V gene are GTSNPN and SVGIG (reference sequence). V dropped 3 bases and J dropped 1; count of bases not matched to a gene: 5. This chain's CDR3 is CAWRGGAGNTGELFF. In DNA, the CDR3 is TGTGCCTGGAGAGGGGGCGCGGGGAACACCGGGGAGCTGTTTTTT.

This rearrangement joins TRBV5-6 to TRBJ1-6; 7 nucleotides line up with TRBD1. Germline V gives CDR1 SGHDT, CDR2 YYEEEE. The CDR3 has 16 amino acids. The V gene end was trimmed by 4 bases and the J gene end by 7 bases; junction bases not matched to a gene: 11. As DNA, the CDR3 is TGTGCCAGCAGCCCAACCGGGACAGCGAGGAATTCACCCCTCCACTTT. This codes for CASSPTGTARNSPLHF.